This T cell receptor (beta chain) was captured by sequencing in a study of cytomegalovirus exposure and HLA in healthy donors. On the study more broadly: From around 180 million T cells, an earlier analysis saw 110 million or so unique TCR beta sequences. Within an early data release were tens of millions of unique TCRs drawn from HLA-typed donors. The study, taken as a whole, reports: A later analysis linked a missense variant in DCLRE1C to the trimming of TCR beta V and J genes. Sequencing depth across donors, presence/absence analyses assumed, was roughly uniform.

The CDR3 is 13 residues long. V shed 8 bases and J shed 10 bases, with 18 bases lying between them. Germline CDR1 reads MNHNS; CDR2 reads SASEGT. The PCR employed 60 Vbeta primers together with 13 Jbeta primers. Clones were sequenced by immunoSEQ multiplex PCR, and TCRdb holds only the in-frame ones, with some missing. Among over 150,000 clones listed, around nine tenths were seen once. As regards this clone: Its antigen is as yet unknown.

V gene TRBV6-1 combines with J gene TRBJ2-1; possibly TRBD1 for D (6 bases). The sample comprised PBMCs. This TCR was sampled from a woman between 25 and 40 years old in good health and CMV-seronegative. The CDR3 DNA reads TGTGCCAGCCTACCTCGGACAGCAAGGGAGCAGTTCTTC. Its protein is CASLPRTAREQFF.